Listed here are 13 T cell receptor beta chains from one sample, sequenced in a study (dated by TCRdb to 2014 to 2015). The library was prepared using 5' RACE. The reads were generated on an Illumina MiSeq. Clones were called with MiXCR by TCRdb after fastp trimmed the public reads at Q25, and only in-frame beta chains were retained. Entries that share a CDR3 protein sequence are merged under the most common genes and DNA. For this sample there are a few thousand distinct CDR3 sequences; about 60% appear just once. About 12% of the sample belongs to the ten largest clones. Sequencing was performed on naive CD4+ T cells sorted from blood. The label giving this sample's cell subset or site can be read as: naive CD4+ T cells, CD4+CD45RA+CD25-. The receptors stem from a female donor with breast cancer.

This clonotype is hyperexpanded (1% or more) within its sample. The CDR3 here is CSARDYRTSGHSYNEQFF. CDR3 bases: TGCAGTGCTAGAGATTACAGGACTAGCGGGCACTCCTACAATGAGCAGTTCTTC. The V and J genes are TRBV20-1 and TRBJ2-1; 11 bases match TRBD2. The germline V gene encodes CDR1 DFQATT and CDR2 SNEGSKA (reference sequence). CDR3 size: 18 residues. The trim removed 0 bases at V and 0 bases at J, leaving 7 bases unmatched.

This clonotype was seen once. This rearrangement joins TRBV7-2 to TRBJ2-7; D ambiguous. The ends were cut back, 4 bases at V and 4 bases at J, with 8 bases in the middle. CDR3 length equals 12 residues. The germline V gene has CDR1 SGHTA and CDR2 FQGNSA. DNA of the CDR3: TGTGCCAGCAGCTCCACAGATTACGAGCAGTACTTC. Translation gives CASSSTDYEQYF.

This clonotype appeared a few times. In DNA form, the CDR3 reads TGTGCCTGGAGTTACTCCCAGGGGACTGAAGCTTTCTTT. Its protein product is CAWSYSQGTEAFF. The J gene is TRBJ1-1, the V gene TRBV30; perhaps TRBD1 as D (6 bases). Per the germline V gene, CDR1 is GTSNPN and CDR2 is SVGIG (reference sequence). The length of the CDR3 is 13 residues. Trimming took 2 bases from V and 5 from J, leaving 12 bases between them.

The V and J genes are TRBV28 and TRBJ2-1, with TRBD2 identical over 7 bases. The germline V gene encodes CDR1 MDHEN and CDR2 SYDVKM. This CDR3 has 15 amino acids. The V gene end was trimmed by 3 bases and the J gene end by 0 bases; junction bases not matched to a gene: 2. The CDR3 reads CASSLGGLSYNEQFF. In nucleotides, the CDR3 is TGTGCCAGCAGTTTGGGAGGGCTCTCCTACAATGAGCAGTTCTTC.

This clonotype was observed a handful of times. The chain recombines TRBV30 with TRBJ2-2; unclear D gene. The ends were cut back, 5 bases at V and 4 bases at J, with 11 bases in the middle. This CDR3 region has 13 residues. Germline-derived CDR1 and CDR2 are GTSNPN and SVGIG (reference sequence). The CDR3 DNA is TGTGCCTGGGAGGAATGGGGCACCGGGGAGCTGTTTTTT. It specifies CAWEEWGTGELFF.

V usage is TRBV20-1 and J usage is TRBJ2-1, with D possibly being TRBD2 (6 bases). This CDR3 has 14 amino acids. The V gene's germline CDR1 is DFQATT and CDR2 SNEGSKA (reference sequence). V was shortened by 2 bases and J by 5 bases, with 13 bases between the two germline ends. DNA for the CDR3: TGCAGTGCTAGACGCGGGATGAGGAACAATGAGCAGTTCTTC. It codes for CSARRGMRNNEQFF.

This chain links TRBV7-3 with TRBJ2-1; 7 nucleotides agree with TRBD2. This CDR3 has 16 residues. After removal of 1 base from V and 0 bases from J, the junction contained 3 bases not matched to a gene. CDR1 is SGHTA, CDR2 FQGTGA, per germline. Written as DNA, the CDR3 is TGTGCCAGCAGCTTAAAAGCGGGGAGCTCCTACAATGAGCAGTTCTTC. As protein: CASSLKAGSSYNEQFF. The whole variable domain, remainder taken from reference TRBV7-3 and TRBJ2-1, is GAGVSQTPSNKVTEKGKYVELRCDPISGHTALYWYRQSLGQGPEFLIYFQGTGAADDSGLPNDRFFAVRPEGSVSTLKIQRTERGDSAVYLCASSLKAGSSYNEQFFGPGTRLTVL.

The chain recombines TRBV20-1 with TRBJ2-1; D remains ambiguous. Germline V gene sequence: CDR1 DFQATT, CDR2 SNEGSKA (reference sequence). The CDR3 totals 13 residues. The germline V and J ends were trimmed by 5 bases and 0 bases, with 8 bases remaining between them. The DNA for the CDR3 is TGCAGTGCTCCCTCGAGCTCCTACAATGAGCAGTTCTTC. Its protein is CSAPSSSYNEQFF.

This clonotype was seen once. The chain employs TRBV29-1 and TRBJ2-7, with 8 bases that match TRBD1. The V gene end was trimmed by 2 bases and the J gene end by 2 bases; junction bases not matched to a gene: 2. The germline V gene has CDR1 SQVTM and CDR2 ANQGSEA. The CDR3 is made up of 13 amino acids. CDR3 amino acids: CSVEQGATYEQYF. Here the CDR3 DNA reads TGCAGCGTTGAACAGGGGGCCACCTACGAGCAGTACTTC.

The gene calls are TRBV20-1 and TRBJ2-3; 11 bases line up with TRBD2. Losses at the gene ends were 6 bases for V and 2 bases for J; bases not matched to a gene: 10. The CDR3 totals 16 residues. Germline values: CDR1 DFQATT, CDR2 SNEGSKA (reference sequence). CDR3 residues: CSATPTSGGFTDTQYF. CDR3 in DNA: TGCAGTGCCACCCCAACTAGCGGGGGATTCACAGATACGCAGTATTTT.

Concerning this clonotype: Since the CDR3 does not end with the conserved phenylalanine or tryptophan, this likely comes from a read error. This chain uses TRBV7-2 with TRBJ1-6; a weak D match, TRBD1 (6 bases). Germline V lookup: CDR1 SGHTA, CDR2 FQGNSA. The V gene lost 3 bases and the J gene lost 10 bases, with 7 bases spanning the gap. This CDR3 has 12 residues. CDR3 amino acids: CASSFQGSPLHL. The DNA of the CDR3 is TGTGCCAGCAGCTTCCAGGGGTCACCCCTCCACCTT.

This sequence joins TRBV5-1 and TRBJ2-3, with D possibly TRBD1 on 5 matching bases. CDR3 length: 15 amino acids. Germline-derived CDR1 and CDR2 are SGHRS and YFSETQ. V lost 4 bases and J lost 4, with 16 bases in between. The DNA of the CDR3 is TGCGCCAGCAGCAGCTCCCCTGGGGCGGCAGATACGCAGTATTTT. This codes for CASSSSPGAADTQYF. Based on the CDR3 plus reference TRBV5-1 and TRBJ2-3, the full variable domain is KAGVTQTPRYLIKTRGQQVTLSCSPISGHRSVSWYQQTPGQGLQFLFEYFSETQRNKGNFPGRFSGRQFSNSRSEMNVSTLELGDSALYLCASSSSPGAADTQYFGPGTRLTVL.

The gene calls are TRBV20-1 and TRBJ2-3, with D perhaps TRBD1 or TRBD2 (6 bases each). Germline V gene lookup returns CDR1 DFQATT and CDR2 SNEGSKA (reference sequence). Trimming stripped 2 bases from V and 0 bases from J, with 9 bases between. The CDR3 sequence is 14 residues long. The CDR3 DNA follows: TGCAGTGCTAGAAGGGGGACTAGCACAGATACGCAGTATTTT. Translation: CSARRGTSTDTQYF.